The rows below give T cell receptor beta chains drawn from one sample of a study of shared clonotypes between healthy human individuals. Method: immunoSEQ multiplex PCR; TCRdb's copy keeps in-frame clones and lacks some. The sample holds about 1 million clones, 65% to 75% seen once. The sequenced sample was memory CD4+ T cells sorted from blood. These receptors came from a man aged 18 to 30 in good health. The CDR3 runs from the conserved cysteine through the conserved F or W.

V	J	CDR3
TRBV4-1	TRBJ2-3	CASSLTQGTDTQYF
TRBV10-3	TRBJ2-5	CATTRDLQETQYF
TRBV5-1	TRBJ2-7	CASSVSYEQYF
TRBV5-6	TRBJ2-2	CASSLDRMLAGELFF
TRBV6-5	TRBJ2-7	CASSRSSYEQYF
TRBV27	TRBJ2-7	CASTRLDSKYEQYF
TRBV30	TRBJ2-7	CAWMSGSVYEQYF
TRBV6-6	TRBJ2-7	CASSDSSGTTYEQYF
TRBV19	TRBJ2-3	CASTTIGGADTQYF
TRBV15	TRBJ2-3	CATSRDETSGRRTQYF
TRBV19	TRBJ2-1	CASSIDNGQGGLNEQFF
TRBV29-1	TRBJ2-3	CSVELPDTQYF
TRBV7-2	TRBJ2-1	CASSFSGLAGDNEQFF
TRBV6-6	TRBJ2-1	CASSQTGYNEQFF
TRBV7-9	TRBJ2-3	CASERARDSDTQYF
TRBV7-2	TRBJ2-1	CASSLQRTLADEQFF
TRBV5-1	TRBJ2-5	CASRGTSRETQYF
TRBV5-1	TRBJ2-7	CASTTTGGSYEQYF
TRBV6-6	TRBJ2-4	CASSGQTLAKNIQYF
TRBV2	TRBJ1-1	CASTRSGQGYTEAFF
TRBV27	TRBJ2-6	CASRTTGSTVLTF
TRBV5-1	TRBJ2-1	CASARVTSYNEQFF
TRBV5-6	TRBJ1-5	CASSLGGRSNQPQHF
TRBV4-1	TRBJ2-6	CASSPRQEAGANVLTF
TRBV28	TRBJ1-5	CASRGTDQPQHF
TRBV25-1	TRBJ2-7	CASSGKRSGGPNEQYF
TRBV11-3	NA	CASSLVRTDTYEQYF
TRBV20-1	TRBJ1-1	CSARKDTEAFF
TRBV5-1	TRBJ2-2	CASVLVGLITGELFF
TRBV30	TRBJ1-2	CAWRDRGRGYGYTF
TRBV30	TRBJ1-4	CAAPLRGAVTNEKLFF
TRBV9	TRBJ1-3	CASRGSSGNTIYF
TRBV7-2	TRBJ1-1	CASSPTGGLGEAFF
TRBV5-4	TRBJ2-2	CASSWDFTGELFF
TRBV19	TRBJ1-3	CASSPDSSGNTIYF
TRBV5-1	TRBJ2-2	CASSGGIEAGELFF
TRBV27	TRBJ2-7	CASSFGGTARLAEQYF
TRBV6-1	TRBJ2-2	CASSASARNTGELFF
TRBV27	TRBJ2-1	CASSRPTRGVSEQFF
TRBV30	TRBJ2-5	CAWSGGGPYQETQYF
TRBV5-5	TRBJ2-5	CASSLGQIQETQYF
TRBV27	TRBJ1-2	CASSTPGFGYTF
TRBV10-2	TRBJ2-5	CASSEVGGAETQYF
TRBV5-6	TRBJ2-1	CASSSLGTDYNEQFF
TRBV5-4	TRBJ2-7	CASSQGLGTSSDEQYF
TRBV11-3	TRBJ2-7	CASSSKGYEQYF
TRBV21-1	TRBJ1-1	CASSSRGREKTWNTEAFF
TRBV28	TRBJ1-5	CASSYPTGQVGYQPQHF
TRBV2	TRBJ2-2	CASRGAITTGELFF
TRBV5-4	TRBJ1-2	CASRPQGANYGYTF
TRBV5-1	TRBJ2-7	CASSFSANEQYF
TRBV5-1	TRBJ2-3	CASSPSGFSTDTQYF